This TCR beta chain comes out of a study of blood T cell repertoires in COVID-19 (dated by TCRdb to 2020 to 2022). In the study overall: Samples covering the acute and convalescent phases of COVID-19 were provided by collaborators in the United States, Italy and Spain. A de-identified subject ID, COVID-19 status, age in years and sex were almost always included in the sample metadata. The prospective study material was composed of cDNA or gDNA derived from T cells, B-cell-depleted T cells, or PBMCs. Samples came from the ongoing ImmuneRACE study (first 160 participants) plus 1,254 subjects from 6 global collaborators. Where available, HLA class I and class II types were obtained from metadata supplied by the sample provider rather than from assay-based typing. Subjects who had been exposed to COVID-19, were actively infected with it, or had recovered from it provided the deeply sampled blood TCRbeta repertoires that made up the dataset. The repertoires were released in a freely available public database intended as a resource for research on the immune response to SARS-CoV-2.

The CDR3 holds 16 amino acids from the cysteine to the phenylalanine. The retained sequence is limited to the CDR3, 48 bases, with the frame set at the first base. Via the germline V gene (reference sequence), CDR1 is LGHDT and CDR2 YNNKEL. TCRbeta CDR3 regions were amplified from genomic DNA by means of the immunoSEQ Assay, a bias-controlled multiplex PCR. The authors' analysis ran thus. Within the assay, amplification of reference gene primers was used to estimate how many nucleated cells each sample contained. To quantify the absolute abundance of each unique TCRbeta CDR3 rearrangement, sequence reads were collapsed and filtered. For each sample, productive Simpson clonality was calculated as the square root of Simpson's diversity index over productive rearrangements. TCRdb obtained this table from immuneACCESS and retained in-frame rearrangements with V and J assigned. These tables miss some clones; where compared with another copy, unresolved V genes account for less than half of the shortfall, and the remainder is unexplained. That table gives V, J and clone size, and the DNA gave D and trimming. The sample has a few hundred thousand clones on record, 87% of them singletons. The ten top clones hold approximately 6.2% of the sample.

Concerning this clone: Its recognized antigen is unknown. At one of its ends the junction is not consistent with the germline gene, which may arise from a read error.

Study-wide conclusions, independent of this receptor: The quantity of clinical and demographic metadata differed by source and by participant and was supplied without curation.

A second Seattle source provided samples from volunteer blood donors who had recovered from COVID-19. Collaborating institutions collected whole blood in K2EDTA tubes following their own protocols. For TCRbeta analysis, collaborators shipped samples in one of three forms: frozen whole blood, isolated PBMCs, or DNA extracted from either of those sample types. The sequenced material came from peripheral blood. The chain uses TRBV3-1 (or the pseudogene TRBV3-2) and TRBJ2-1; TRBD2 is a possible D gene, resting on 6 matching bases. The sequence was collected from a man in his fifties or sixties who had recovered from COVID-19. The CDR3 region has the sequence CASSPYRAGSFNEQFF. The DNA sequence follows: TGTGCCAGCAGCCCCTATAGGGCGGGATCCTTCAATGAGCAGTTCTTC.